The 32 T cell receptor beta chains given below trace back to one sample, sequenced in a study of CD8+CD57+ T cells in acquired aplastic anemia. Patients selected for sequencing had displayed CD8+CD57+ cell expansion by flow cytometry. Genomic DNA templated the TCR beta VDJ and CDR3 profiling. MiXCR, run by TCRdb on the reads, gives a single entry per CDR3 protein. The data contain about 270,000 distinct CDR3 sequences, roughly 82% of them singletons. The sample was sorted CD4+, CD8+, or CD8+CD57+ T cells (not recorded which) from PBMCs. These receptors all come from a human donor with aplastic anemia.

The chain is built from TRBV7-2 and TRBJ2-7, with D maybe TRBD1 (6 bases). Germline lookup yields CDR1 SGHTA and CDR2 FQGNSA. V lost 3 bases to trimming and J lost 1 base, with 22 bases between them. CDR3 size: 18 residues. The CDR3 region has the DNA TGTGCCAGCAGCTTTCCCCCGGACTGGACAGCCGGTTCCTACGAGCAGTACGTC. Translating gives CASSFPPDWTAGSYEQYV.

V is TRBV20-1 and J is TRBJ2-5; weak D call: TRBD1 (5 bases). The CDR3 is made up of 14 amino acids. Germline values: CDR1 DFQATT, CDR2 SNEGSKA (reference sequence). The chain's CDR3 is CRPIWGRAMKTQYF. DNA of the CDR3: TGCCGTCCTATCTGGGGCAGAGCCATGAAGACCCAGTACTTC.

V and J are TRBV19 and TRBJ2-1; D might be TRBD1 (7 bases). The germline gives CDR1 LNHDA, CDR2 SQIVND (reference sequence). Between the trimmed V and J ends, which lost 4 bases and 10 bases, there was a span of 17 bases. The CDR3 covers 14 residues. The CDR3 nucleotides read TGTGCCAGTAGTAACCCAGGGGGGTTGGGGGAGCAGTTCTTC. Protein product: CASSNPGGLGEQFF.

The V gene is TRBV19, the J gene TRBJ2-3; 8 bases fit TRBD2. Germline CDR1 and CDR2: LNHDA and SQIVND (reference sequence). The CDR3 contains 14 residues. Losses at the gene ends were 8 bases for V and 2 bases for J; bases not matched to a gene: 6. This CDR3 is CASSRRGDTDTQYF. In DNA, the CDR3 is TGTGCCAGTTCCAGGCGGGGGGACACAGATACGCAGTATTTT.

The rearrangement joins TRBV7-9 to TRBJ2-5, with D hard to call. CDR1 is SEHNR, CDR2 FQNEAQ, per germline (reference sequence). Trimming took 4 bases from V and 1 from J, leaving 13 bases between them. This CDR3 has 15 amino acids. This CDR3 is CASSSYRRSQETQYF. The CDR3 DNA sequence: TGTGCCAGCAGCTCCTACAGACGGAGCCAAGAGACCCAGTACTTC.

J is TRBJ2-3 and V is TRBV5-5; D is ambiguous. Per germline, CDR1 SGHKS and CDR2 YYEKEE (reference sequence). This CDR3 has 12 amino acids. V was trimmed by 0 bases and J by 5 bases, leaving 4 bases between them. CDR3 nucleotide sequence: TGTGCCAGCAGCTTGGAACTAGATACGCAGTATTTT. It specifies CASSLELDTQYF.

As concerns this clonotype: One end of the junction does not line up with germline, which may come from a read error. DNA for the CDR3: TGCGCCAGCGGACCCGCTGGAGACAACCAGCAGTACTTC. Its translation: CASGPAGDNQQYF. V and J are TRBV9 and TRBJ2-7, with D possibly matching TRBD2 (5 bases). CDR3 length: 13 residues. From germline, CDR1 is SGDLS and CDR2 YYNGEE.

V is TRBV2 and J is TRBJ2-7; 9 bases are a match to TRBD2. CDR1 and CDR2 (germline): SNHLY, FYNNEI. The CDR3 is made up of 16 amino acids. The CDR3 protein is CASSGAGGANTEALFV. The CDR3 DNA sequence: TGTGCCAGCAGTGGGGCGGGGGGGGCGAACACGGAAGCTTTGTTTGTC.

This clonotype has a handful of counts. The gene calls are TRBV7-8 and TRBJ2-3, with 10 bases identical to TRBD2. The junction had 2 bases not matched to a gene; V was cut back by 4 bases and J by 1 base. This CDR3 has 15 amino acids. Germline lookup yields CDR1 SGHVS and CDR2 FQNEAQ. CDR3 in amino acids: CASSSAGGRTDTQYF. CDR3 coding DNA: TGTGCCAGCAGCTCAGCGGGAGGGCGCACAGATACGCAGTATTTT.

The J gene is TRBJ2-1, the V gene TRBV24-1, with 9 bases aligning to TRBD2. Trimming at V came to 7 bases and at J to 7 bases, leaving 7 bases not matched to a gene. Germline V gene data show CDR1 as KGHDR and CDR2 as SFDVKD. This CDR3 is built from 14 residues. The CDR3 here is CATRSSGVGNEQFF. In DNA form, the CDR3 reads TGTGCCACCAGGTCTAGCGGGGTTGGTAATGAGCAGTTCTTC.

The V gene is TRBV7-8, the J gene TRBJ1-6; unclear D gene. V was pared by 4 bases and J by 11 bases, with 15 bases between. The CDR3 sequence is 14 residues long. The germline gives CDR1 SGHVS, CDR2 FQNEAQ. In DNA form, the CDR3 reads TGTGCCAGCAGCTGGACGGGAGGTAACGCACCCCTCCACTTT. Its protein is CASSWTGGNAPLHF.

About this clonotype itself: A read error may account for a junction end that differs from germline. The CDR3 loop reads CASSFTTGSETFFF. For the CDR3, the DNA is TGTGCCAGCAGCTTCACTACAGGGAGCGAAACTTTCTTTTTT. This sequence joins TRBV7-6 and TRBJ2-3; maybe TRBD1 (6 bases). Germline values: CDR1 SGHVS, CDR2 FNYEAQ. This CDR3 region has 14 residues.

J is TRBJ1-1 and V is TRBV20-1; 11 bases match TRBD1. In germline, CDR1 is DFQATT, CDR2 SNEGSKA (reference sequence). With V trimmed by 6 bases and J by 2 bases, 14 bases remained unmatched. The CDR3 spans 17 residues. CDR3 amino acids: CSAELLWDRGVNTEAFF. DNA for the CDR3: TGCAGTGCCGAACTGTTGTGGGACAGGGGGGTCAACACTGAAGCTTTCTTT.

V gene TRBV7-7 combines with J gene TRBJ2-5; D tentatively fits TRBD1 or TRBD2 (5 bases each). Germline V gene lookup returns CDR1 SSHAT and CDR2 FNYEAQ (reference sequence). V was shortened by 5 bases and J by 5 bases, with 15 bases between the two germline ends. The CDR3 sequence is 14 residues long. The CDR3 sequence is CASSQSARGETQYF. The CDR3 bases are TGTGCCAGCAGCCAAAGTGCGAGGGGCGAGACCCAGTACTTC.

V gene TRBV11-3 combines with J gene TRBJ2-1; D unresolved. The germline V gene encodes CDR1 SGHNT and CDR2 YENEEA. CDR3 length: 13 amino acids. Trimming removed 1 base at V and 10 bases at J, with 11 bases between. The CDR3 loop reads CASSLGRAEEQFF. The CDR3 coding sequence is TGTGCCAGCAGCTTAGGGCGTGCAGAAGAGCAGTTCTTC. The whole variable domain, remainder taken from reference TRBV11-3 and TRBJ2-1, is EAGVVQSPRYKIIEKKQPVAFWCNPISGHNTLYWYLQNLGQGPELLIRYENEEAVDDSQLPKDRFSAERLKGVDSTLKIQPAELGDSAVYLCASSLGRAEEQFFGPGTRLTVL.

This clonotype was detected only once. This chain connects TRBV20-1 to TRBJ2-2; the D is unclear. This CDR3 region has 14 residues. Germline CDR1 reads DFQATT; CDR2 reads SNEGSKA (reference sequence). Trimming pared 3 bases from V and 5 bases from J, leaving 13 bases between. The CDR3 nucleotides read TGCAGTGCTAGCCTACAGCGTTCGACCGGGGAGCTGTTTTTT. It specifies CSASLQRSTGELFF.

This clonotype was counted a single time. At one of its ends the junction is not consistent with the germline gene, which may arise from a read error. The chain carries TRBV7-3 and TRBJ2-5; TRBD2 matches 8 bases. The CDR3 has 15 residues. The germline CDR1 and CDR2 sequences are SGHTA and FQGTGA. The CDR3 bases are TGCGCCAGCAGCTTGGGGTCGGGGGGGCATGCGACCCAGTACTTC. Protein: CASSLGSGGHATQYF.

A remark on this clonotype: An end of the junction differs from the germline gene, which may be a read error. This chain joins TRBV7-9 and TRBJ1-6; no clear D gene. The CDR3 consists of 14 residues. Germline CDR1 and CDR2: SEHNR and FQNEAQ (reference sequence). DNA for the CDR3: TGTGCCGGAAGCTTGAGTTGGGAGACTCAGTACCTCGGCTTT. This sequence encodes CAGSLSWETQYLGF.

To note about this clonotype: A much larger clone sits a single nucleotide away, making a read error possible. This chain connects TRBV6-4 to TRBJ2-1; no firm D call. CDR3 length: 15 amino acids. Germline loops: CDR1 MRHNA, CDR2 SNTAGT. V lost 6 bases, J lost 0 bases, and 12 bases lay in between. CDR3 DNA: TGTGCCAGCAGGCCTCCGAGCTTCTCCTACAATGAGCAGTTCTTC. Translating it yields CASRPPSFSYNEQFF.

In regard to this clonotype: The CDR3 does not end in the conserved phenylalanine or tryptophan, so this is likely a read error. It is unclear where the CDR3 begins or ends on the DNA, so no DNA is shown, and the CDR3 is as TCRdb lists it. The chain has TRBV9 and TRBJ2-3. Germline V gives CDR1 SGDLS, CDR2 YYNGEE. The CDR3 is made up of 13 amino acids, end residues included. The CDR3 loop reads CASRVGCKTPQFV.

About this clonotype: At one end the junction does not follow the germline gene, possibly because of a read error. V and J are TRBV7-8 and TRBJ2-3; no clear D gene. Germline V gene data show CDR1 as SGHVS and CDR2 as FQNEAQ. The CDR3 runs to 13 residues. CDR3: CASSDGPNGTAHF. The CDR3 region has the DNA TGTGCCAGCAGCGACGGGCCAAACGGTACAGCCCATTTT.

Regarding this clonotype: Germline is not matched at one junction end, which may reflect a read error. Here the CDR3 DNA reads TGTGCCAGCAGCTTAGCGAGTAGCGGGGGGAGCAACGACCTGACTTTC. Translated, it gives CASSLASSGGSNDLTF. This chain joins TRBV7-3 and TRBJ2-6; 10 positions agree with TRBD2. The CDR3 covers 16 residues. From germline, CDR1 is SGHTA and CDR2 FQGTGA.

This chain connects TRBV7-9 to TRBJ1-4, with D perhaps TRBD1 (5 bases). CDR3 length: 18 residues. Deletions cut 3 bases from V and 8 bases from J, with 25 bases between. CDR1 is SEHNR and CDR2 is FQNEAQ in the germline V gene (reference sequence). For the CDR3, the DNA is TGTGCCAGCAGCTTGGGGTCAGGGAAAGACCTAAGATGGGAAAAACTGTTTTTT. Its protein is CASSLGSGKDLRWEKLFF. The complete variable domain, with remaining parts taken from reference TRBV7-9 and TRBJ1-4, reads DTGVSQNPRHKITKRGQNVTFRCDPISEHNRLYWYRQTLGQGPEFLTYFQNEAQLEKSRLLSDRFSAERPKGSFSTLEIQRTEQGDSAMYLCASSLGSGKDLRWEKLFFGSGTQLSVL.

Regarding this clonotype: This likely comes from a read error, as the CDR3 has no conserved phenylalanine or tryptophan at its end. CDR3 amino acids: CASSDPKQGANSPLHL. The CDR3, as DNA: TGCGCCAGCAGTGACCCGAAACAGGGGGCTAATTCACCCCTCCACCTT. The chain recombines TRBV10-2 with TRBJ1-6; 9 bases fit TRBD1. Looked up from germline, CDR1 is WSHSY and CDR2 is SAAADI. With V trimmed by 3 bases and J by 6 bases, 6 bases remained unmatched. This CDR3 is built from 16 residues.

The chain couples TRBV19 to TRBJ1-5; tentatively, D is TRBD1 (5 bases). The length of the CDR3 is 12 residues. V was shortened by 4 bases and J by 6 bases, with 7 bases between the two germline ends. Germline V CDR1 and CDR2: LNHDA, SQIVND (reference sequence). The CDR3 DNA follows: TGTGCCAGTAGTACAGGGACTCAGCCCCAGCATTTT. Protein sequence: CASSTGTQPQHF.

On this clonotype itself: A junction boundary mismatches the germline segment, possibly from a read error. The rearrangement links TRBV11-3 to TRBJ2-7; the D call may be TRBD1 or TRBD2 (5 bases each). CDR1 SGHNT and CDR2 YENEEA come from the germline V gene. CDR3 length: 14 residues. CDR3 region: CATSLRGPAYEQYF. As DNA, the CDR3 is TGTGCCACCAGCTTACGGGGCCCAGCCTACGAGCAGTACTTC. The full variable domain, rest sourced from reference TRBV11-3 and TRBJ2-7, is EAGVVQSPRYKIIEKKQPVAFWCNPISGHNTLYWYLQNLGQGPELLIRYENEEAVDDSQLPKDRFSAERLKGVDSTLKIQPAELGDSAVYLCATSLRGPAYEQYFGPGTRLTVT.

The rearrangement uses TRBV11-2 and TRBJ1-1; possibly TRBD1 for D (5 bases). Germline V lookup: CDR1 SGHAT, CDR2 FQNNGV. Deletions cut 5 bases from V and 11 bases from J, with 15 bases between. The CDR3 totals 12 residues. For the CDR3, the DNA is TGTGCCAGCAGCGGGGGAGGAGGGTCGGCTTTCTTT. The encoded protein is CASSGGGGSAFF.

V and J are TRBV2 and TRBJ2-7; 7 positions agree with TRBD2. Per germline, CDR1 SNHLY and CDR2 FYNNEI. The CDR3 consists of 15 residues. V was pared by 6 bases and J by 10 bases, with 18 bases of the junction left unmatched. CDR3 protein: CASSFVGAGLVGQYF. CDR3 DNA: TGTGCCAGCAGCTTCGTCGGAGCGGGGCTAGTCGGTCAGTACTTC.

The V and J genes are TRBV7-9 and TRBJ1-2; 10 bases are shared with TRBD1. Germline V gives CDR1 SEHNR, CDR2 FQNEAQ (reference sequence). The trim removed 5 bases at V and 3 bases at J, leaving 6 bases unmatched. The CDR3 extends over 15 amino acids. The CDR3: CASSRDRGLDYGYTF. The DNA for the CDR3 is TGTGCCAGCAGCCGGGACAGGGGCTTGGACTATGGCTACACCTTC.

This clonotype was found once. At one boundary the junction diverges from the germline segment, which might be a read error. This sequence joins TRBV7-3 and TRBJ2-5; 7 bases line up with TRBD1. This CDR3 is 14 amino acids long. Germline V gene sequence: CDR1 SGHTA, CDR2 FQGTGA. The CDR3 DNA sequence: TGTGCCAGCAGCTTGGGACAGCCACAAAAATTCACCCCTTTC. Translating gives CASSLGQPQKFTPF.

The chain carries TRBV5-4 and TRBJ2-5, with D possibly being TRBD2 (5 bases). Between the trimmed V and J ends, which lost 2 bases and 5 bases, there was a span of 7 bases. Germline V gives CDR1 SGHNT, CDR2 YYREEE (reference sequence). The CDR3 extends over 12 amino acids. The CDR3 sequence is CASSFTRETQYF. In DNA form, the CDR3 reads TGTGCCAGCAGCTTTACTAGGGAGACCCAGTACTTC.

In the case of this clonotype: The germline gene is not matched at one end of the junction; a read error may be the cause. The chain combines TRBV2 with TRBJ1-2, with D possibly TRBD1 on 5 matching bases. Germline CDR1 reads SNHLY; CDR2 reads FYNNEI. This CDR3 has 15 amino acids. The CDR3 region has the DNA TGTGCCAGCAGCTGCGGTGGGGTGGACGAGCAGGGCTTCACCTTC. It encodes CASSCGGVDEQGFTF.